This TCR beta chain derives from a study of CD8 T cells in Susac syndrome. Points on this clonotype: One end of the junction is discordant with germline, which a read error may explain.

Germline CDR1 and CDR2: SQVTM and ANQGSEA. The CDR3 is made up of 13 amino acids. With random hexamers, reverse transcription was performed on about 0.5 to 1 ug of RNA. Amplification of TCR beta CDR3 spanned 54 Vbeta and 13 Jbeta via immunoSEQ multiplex PCR. TCRdb independently ran MiXCR on the immunoSEQ multiplex PCR reads; one entry per CDR3 protein. The table records 100,000 to 150,000 distinct CDR3 sequences, about 93% of them present only once. Sequencing of TCR beta was undertaken in CD8+ and CD4+ T cells derived from blood. Negative magnetic isolation gave CD8+ and CD4+ cells; FACS enriched CD8+ TEMRA.

Sequenced: CD4+ T cells from PBMCs. This rearrangement joins TRBV29-1 to TRBJ1-2; D possibly corresponds to TRBD1 (6 bases). The clonotype comes from a human donor in good health. The CDR3 is CSVEEQGYYGYTF. The CDR3 DNA follows: TGCAGCGTAGAAGAACAGGGCTACTATGGCTACACCTTC.